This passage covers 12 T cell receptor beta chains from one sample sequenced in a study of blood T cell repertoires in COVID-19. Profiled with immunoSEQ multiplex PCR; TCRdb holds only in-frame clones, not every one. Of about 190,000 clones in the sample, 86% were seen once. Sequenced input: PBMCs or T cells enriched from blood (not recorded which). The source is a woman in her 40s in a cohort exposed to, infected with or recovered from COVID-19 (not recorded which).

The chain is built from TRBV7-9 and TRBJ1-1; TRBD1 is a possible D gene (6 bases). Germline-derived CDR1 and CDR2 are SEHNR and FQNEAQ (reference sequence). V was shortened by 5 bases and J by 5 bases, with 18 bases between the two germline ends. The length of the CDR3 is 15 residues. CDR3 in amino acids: CASSPEINRVTEAFF. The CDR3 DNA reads TGTGCCAGCAGCCCCGAAATTAACAGGGTAACTGAAGCTTTCTTT.

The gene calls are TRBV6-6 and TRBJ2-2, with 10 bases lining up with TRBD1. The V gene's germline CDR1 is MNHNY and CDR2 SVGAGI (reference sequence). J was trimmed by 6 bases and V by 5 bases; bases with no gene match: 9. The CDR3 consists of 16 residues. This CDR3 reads CASSPWTGGEPGELFF. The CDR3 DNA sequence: TGTGCCAGCAGTCCCTGGACAGGGGGGGAACCCGGGGAGCTGTTTTTT.

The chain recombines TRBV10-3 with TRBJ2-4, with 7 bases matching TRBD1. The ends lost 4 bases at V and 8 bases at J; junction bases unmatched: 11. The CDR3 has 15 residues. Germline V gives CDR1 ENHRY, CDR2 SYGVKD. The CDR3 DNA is TGTGCCATCAGTGCCAAGGACAGGCGAAGGGACATTCAGTACTTC. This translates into CAISAKDRRRDIQYF.

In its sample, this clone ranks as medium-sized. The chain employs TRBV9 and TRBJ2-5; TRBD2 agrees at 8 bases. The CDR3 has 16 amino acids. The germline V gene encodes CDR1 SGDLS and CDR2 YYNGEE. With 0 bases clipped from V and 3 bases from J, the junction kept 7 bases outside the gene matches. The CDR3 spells CASSVASREVKETQYF. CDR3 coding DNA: TGTGCCAGCAGCGTAGCTTCGCGGGAGGTAAAAGAGACCCAGTACTTC. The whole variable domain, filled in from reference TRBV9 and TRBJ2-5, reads DSGVTQTPKHLITATGQRVTLRCSPRSGDLSVYWYQQSLDQGLQFLIQYYNGEERAKGNILERFSAQQFPDLHSELNLSSLELGDSALYFCASSVASREVKETQYFGPGTRLLVL.

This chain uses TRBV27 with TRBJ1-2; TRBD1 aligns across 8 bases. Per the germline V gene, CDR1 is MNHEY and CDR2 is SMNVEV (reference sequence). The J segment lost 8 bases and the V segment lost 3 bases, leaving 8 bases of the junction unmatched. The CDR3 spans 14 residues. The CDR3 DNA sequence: TGTGCCAGCAGTTTCCGCAGGGGGCGGGAAGGCTACACCTTC. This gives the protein CASSFRRGREGYTF.

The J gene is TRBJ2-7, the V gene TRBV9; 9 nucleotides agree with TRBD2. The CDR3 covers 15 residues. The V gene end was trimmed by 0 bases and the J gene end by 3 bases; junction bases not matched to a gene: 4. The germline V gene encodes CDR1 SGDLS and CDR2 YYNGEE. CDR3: CASSVEAGGRYEQYF. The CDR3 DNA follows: TGTGCCAGCAGCGTAGAAGCGGGAGGTCGCTACGAGCAGTACTTC.

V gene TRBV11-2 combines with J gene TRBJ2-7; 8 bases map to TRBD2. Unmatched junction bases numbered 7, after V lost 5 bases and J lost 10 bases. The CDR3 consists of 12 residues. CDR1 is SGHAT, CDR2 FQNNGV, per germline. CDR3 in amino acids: CASSAGGLDQYF. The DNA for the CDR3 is TGTGCCAGCAGCGCGGGGGGTTTAGATCAGTACTTC. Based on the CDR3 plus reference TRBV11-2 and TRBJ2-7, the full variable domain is EAGVAQSPRYKIIEKRQSVAFWCNPISGHATLYWYQQILGQGPKLLIQFQNNGVVDDSQLPKDRFSAERLKGVDSTLKIQPAKLEDSAVYLCASSAGGLDQYFGPGTRLTVT.

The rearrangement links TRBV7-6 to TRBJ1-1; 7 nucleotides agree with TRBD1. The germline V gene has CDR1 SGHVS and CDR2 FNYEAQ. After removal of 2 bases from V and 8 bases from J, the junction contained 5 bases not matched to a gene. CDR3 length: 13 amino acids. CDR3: CASSLNRGQEAFF. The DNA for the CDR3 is TGTGCCAGCAGCTTAAACCGGGGACAGGAAGCTTTCTTT.

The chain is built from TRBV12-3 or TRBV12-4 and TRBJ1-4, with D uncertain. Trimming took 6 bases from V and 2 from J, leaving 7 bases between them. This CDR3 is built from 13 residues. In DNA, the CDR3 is TGTGCCAGCAGGCGGACTACTAATGAAAAACTGTTTTTT. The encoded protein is CASRRTTNEKLFF.

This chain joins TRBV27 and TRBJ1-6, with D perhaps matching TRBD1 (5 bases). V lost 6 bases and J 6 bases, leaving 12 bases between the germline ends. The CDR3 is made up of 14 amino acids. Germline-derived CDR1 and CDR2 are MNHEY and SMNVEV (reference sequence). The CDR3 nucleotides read TGTGCCAGCAGGCCAGGGTTCACTAATTCACCCCTCCACTTT. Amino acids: CASRPGFTNSPLHF.

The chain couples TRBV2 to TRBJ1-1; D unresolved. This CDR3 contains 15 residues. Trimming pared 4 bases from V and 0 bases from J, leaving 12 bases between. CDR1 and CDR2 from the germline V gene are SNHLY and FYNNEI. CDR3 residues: CASSVPNGLNTEAFF. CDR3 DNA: TGTGCCAGCAGTGTGCCCAACGGGTTGAACACTGAAGCTTTCTTT.

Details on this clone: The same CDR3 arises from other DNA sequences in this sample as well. The CDR3 protein is CASSLGPGMNTEAFF. The CDR3 DNA reads as TGTGCCAGCAGCTTGGGTCCAGGGATGAACACTGAAGCTTTCTTT. This chain joins TRBV5-4 and TRBJ1-1, with a weak D call TRBD1 (5 bases). V lost 0 bases and J 0 bases, leaving 9 bases between the germline ends. The CDR3 consists of 15 residues. Germline V gene lookup returns CDR1 SGHNT and CDR2 YYREEE (reference sequence).